This T cell receptor beta chain was observed in a study of shared clonotypes between healthy human individuals. The sample holds a few counts of this clone. Germline V gene sequence: CDR1 MGHDK, CDR2 SYGVNS. The V end was cut by 6 bases, the J end by 14 bases, with 16 bases between. The CDR3 is 11 amino acids. This table comes from immunoSEQ multiplex PCR, and its TCRdb copy is limited to in-frame clones, with some not included. Of 2,500,000 or so clones in the sample, less than 95% were seen once. The chain carries TRBV25-1 and TRBJ1-1, with D uncertain. Sequenced material: naive CD4+ T cells from PBMCs. Sample subset: CD45RA+ positively selected. This receptor was taken from a man between 18 and 35 years old in good health. Some clones in this sample may be carry-over from other donors' samples. The CDR3 DNA is TGTGCCAGCAGAAGCGGTGAACGAGGATTCTTT. Translating gives CASRSGERGFF.